The 17 T cell receptor beta chains below were found in one sample sequenced in a study of blood T cells in healthy people across ages. Together with a sample-barcoded 5' primer, a J-beta primer mix was included in a second PCR lasting roughly 6 to 12 cycles. TCRdb re-called the 5' RACE reads through MiXCR, storing one row per CDR3 protein. Of about 1.4 million distinct CDR3 sequences listed, around 59% are singletons. The sequencing sample was made of blood. The origin of the receptors is a man younger than 35 in good health.

In its sample, this clonotype was seen a few times. The chain joins TRBV7-2 to TRBJ1-2; no reliable D call. The CDR3 contains 11 residues. The V end was cut by 5 bases, the J end by 7 bases, with 8 bases between. Germline CDR1 and CDR2: SGHTA and FQGNSA. The CDR3 DNA reads as TGTGCCAGCAGCGCCTTCCTTGGCTACACCTTC. Translating it yields CASSAFLGYTF.

In this sample, this clonotype turned up a few times. The chain uses TRBV20-1 and TRBJ2-7; 11 positions agree with TRBD2. Trimming at V came to 3 bases and at J to 4 bases, leaving 5 bases not matched to a gene. This CDR3 has 14 residues. CDR1 and CDR2 from the germline V gene are DFQATT and SNEGSKA (reference sequence). CDR3 bases: TGCAGTGCTAGTACTAGCGGGGGTCTTTACGAGCAGTACTTC. Its translation: CSASTSGGLYEQYF.

V and J are TRBV5-1 and TRBJ2-3; the D gene is possibly TRBD1 (6 bases). The CDR3 totals 15 residues. The V gene's germline CDR1 is SGHRS and CDR2 YFSETQ. Deletions cut 0 bases from V and 2 bases from J, with 10 bases between. The CDR3 sequence is CASSLDQGNTDTQYF. The DNA of the CDR3 is TGCGCCAGCAGCTTGGACCAGGGGAACACAGATACGCAGTATTTT.

The chain carries TRBV24-1 and TRBJ2-3; D not resolved. Deletions cut 3 bases from V and 1 base from J, with 1 base between. The CDR3 runs 12 residues. The V gene's germline CDR1 is KGHDR and CDR2 SFDVKD. This CDR3 is CATSDGTDTQYF. CDR3 DNA: TGTGCCACCAGTGATGGCACAGATACGCAGTATTTT.

The CDR3 DNA follows: TGTGCCTGGAGTGTAGGACAGGTCTACAATGAGCAGTTCTTC. This codes for CAWSVGQVYNEQFF. The chain recombines TRBV30 with TRBJ2-1, with 7 bases identical to TRBD1. This CDR3 comprises 14 residues. The germline V gene has CDR1 GTSNPN and CDR2 SVGIG (reference sequence). V lost 0 bases, J lost 3 bases, and 2 bases stayed unmatched. The variable domain in full, completed from reference TRBV30 and TRBJ2-1, reads SQTIHQWPATLVQPVGSPLSLECTVEGTSNPNLYWYRQAAGRGLQLLFYSVGIGQISSEVPQNLSASRPQDRQFILSSKKLLLSDSGFYLCAWSVGQVYNEQFFGPGTRLTVL.

This chain joins TRBV10-1 and TRBJ2-5, with TRBD2 as a possible D gene (5 bases). V was clipped by 0 bases and J by 11 bases, with 22 bases between them. Per germline, CDR1 WNHNN and CDR2 SYGVQD (reference sequence). The CDR3 consists of 16 residues. The DNA of the CDR3 is TGCGCCAGCAGTGAGTCGAAGTCTACCTCCGATGGGGAGCAGTACTTC. Amino acid sequence: CASSESKSTSDGEQYF.

The chain has TRBV4-2 and TRBJ1-1; 7 bases map to TRBD1. Germline lookup yields CDR1 LGHNA and CDR2 YNFKEQ. J gave up 3 bases and V 5 bases, and 9 bases lay outside the gene matches. CDR3 length: 15 amino acids. CDR3 residues: CASSNGGGGHTEAFF. Here the CDR3 DNA reads TGTGCCAGCAGCAACGGAGGGGGCGGGCACACTGAAGCTTTCTTT.

This clonotype came up a few times. The J gene is TRBJ1-2, the V gene TRBV28, with a possible D match to TRBD1 (5 bases). Trimming removed 2 bases from V and 2 bases from J, with 9 bases in between. This CDR3 contains 14 residues. Germline V gene lookup returns CDR1 MDHEN and CDR2 SYDVKM. Written as DNA, the CDR3 is TGTGCCAGCAGTTTAAGGTCAGGGAACTATGGCTACACCTTC. Amino acid sequence: CASSLRSGNYGYTF.

This clonotype turned up a few times. The chain has TRBV29-1 and TRBJ2-1; 9 bases align to TRBD2. The CDR3 totals 14 residues. The V and J ends lost 4 bases and 9 bases, in that order; junction bases with no gene match: 10. Germline V lookup: CDR1 SQVTM, CDR2 ANQGSEA. The CDR3 loop is CSVVSSGIFGEQFF. The CDR3 DNA sequence: TGCAGCGTTGTATCTAGCGGGATTTTCGGTGAGCAGTTCTTC.

The rearrangement links TRBV12-3 or TRBV12-4 to TRBJ2-7; 8 positions match TRBD2. This CDR3 contains 14 residues. The V segment lost 6 bases and the J segment 2 bases; nucleotides outside the gene matches: 6. The CDR3 coding sequence is TGTGCCAGCAGATTACGAGCGGGGGCCTACGAGCAGTACTTC. It codes for CASRLRAGAYEQYF.

This clonotype was counted between two and nine times. This chain uses TRBV29-1 with TRBJ2-7; the match to TRBD1 covers 10 bases. This CDR3 is 14 amino acids long. Unmatched junction bases numbered 5, after V lost 4 bases and J lost 2 bases. Germline V gene lookup returns CDR1 SQVTM and CDR2 ANQGSEA. CDR3 in amino acids: CSVGGTGDTYEQYF. In nucleotides, the CDR3 is TGCAGCGTTGGGGGGACAGGGGACACCTACGAGCAGTACTTC.

This clonotype was counted only a few times. The chain uses TRBV20-1 and TRBJ2-7; 9 bases match TRBD1. The V segment lost 5 bases and the J segment 6 bases; nucleotides outside the gene matches: 8. This CDR3 contains 13 residues. Germline V gene sequence: CDR1 DFQATT, CDR2 SNEGSKA (reference sequence). CDR3 nucleotide sequence: TGCAGTGCTGAAAGGGACAGGGCCCGCGAGCAGTACTTC. Its translation: CSAERDRAREQYF.

V and J are TRBV6-2 or TRBV6-3 and TRBJ2-4; D possibly corresponds to TRBD1 (5 bases). The J call could be wrong; TRBJ2-7 is a better fit for the DNA end. Germline CDR1 MNHEY, CDR2 SVGEGT. CDR3 length: 12 amino acids. CDR3 DNA: TGTGCCAGCAGTTACGACAGACCCGAGCAGTACTTC. Translating gives CASSYDRPEQYF.

This clonotype was counted only a few times. The J gene is TRBJ1-5, the V gene TRBV2; D may be TRBD1 (6 bases). The CDR3 consists of 13 residues. Trimming shortened V by 4 bases and J by 7 bases, and 11 bases separated the two germline ends. Germline CDR1 SNHLY, CDR2 FYNNEI. This CDR3 reads CASSVTGHQPQHF. CDR3 coding DNA: TGTGCCAGCAGTGTGACAGGCCACCAGCCCCAGCATTTT.

This chain uses TRBV9 with TRBJ2-1; TRBD2 matches 9 bases. Germline assignment: CDR1 SGDLS and CDR2 YYNGEE. The CDR3 totals 15 residues. Trimming at V came to 0 bases and at J to 6 bases, leaving 4 bases not matched to a gene. In DNA, the CDR3 is TGTGCCAGCAGCGTAGGACTAGCGGCACTCAATGAGCAGTTCTTC. Translating it yields CASSVGLAALNEQFF.

The sample holds a few counts of this clonotype. V usage is TRBV4-3 and J usage is TRBJ1-1; weak D call: TRBD1 (6 bases). Germline assignment: CDR1 LGHNA and CDR2 YSLEER. Trimming took 0 bases from V and 6 from J, leaving 14 bases between them. The CDR3 is 15 amino acids. Written as DNA, the CDR3 is TGCGCCAGCAGCCAAGAAGAATCGGGGGCCGCTGAAGCTTTCTTT. Its protein is CASSQEESGAAEAFF.

The V and J genes are TRBV29-1 and TRBJ2-3, with TRBD2 as a possible D gene (5 bases). The CDR3 consists of 15 residues. V was pared by 2 bases and J by 3 bases, with 15 bases between. Germline V lookup: CDR1 SQVTM, CDR2 ANQGSEA. CDR3 region: CSVEIGRGWTDTQYF. CDR3 bases: TGCAGCGTTGAAATAGGACGGGGATGGACAGATACGCAGTATTTT.